Presented here are 18 T cell receptor beta chains from one specimen sequenced in a study of T-cell reconstitution after alpha-beta-depleted transplantation in children listed by TCRdb under 2016. The library was produced with PCR. Sequenced on an Illumina HiSeq 2500. TCR libraries were prepared with molecular barcoding, using unique molecular identifiers to normalize TCRbeta repertoire quantification. TCRdb passed the public sequencing reads through fastp at Q25 and MiXCR, retaining productive beta sequences. Identical CDR3 protein sequences are pooled into one entry, listed with their most common genes and DNA. The sample has around 250,000 distinct CDR3 sequences on record, approximately 9.8% of them singletons. In total, the top ten clones hold around 10% of the sample. The sequences come from PBMCs from the stem cell graft donor, collected from the stem cell graft. All receptors derive from a human donor who donated a stem cell graft to a child with SCID.

The J gene is TRBJ2-6, the V gene TRBV5-5; 8 bases map to TRBD2. After removal of 4 bases from V and 0 bases from J, the junction contained 6 bases not matched to a gene. Germline CDR1 and CDR2: SGHKS and YYEKEE (reference sequence). This CDR3 contains 17 residues. Here the CDR3 reads CASSIGLARSGANVLTF. DNA of the CDR3: TGTGCCAGCAGCATAGGACTAGCACGCTCTGGGGCCAACGTCCTGACTTTC.

V is TRBV4-1 and J is TRBJ2-7, with 7 bases identical to TRBD1. Losses at the gene ends were 2 bases for V and 4 bases for J; bases not matched to a gene: 8. The germline V gene encodes CDR1 MGHRA and CDR2 YSYEKL. This CDR3 region has 15 residues. The CDR3 loop reads CASSQSVGGLYEQYF. As DNA, the CDR3 is TGCGCCAGCAGCCAATCGGTAGGGGGCCTGTACGAGCAGTACTTC.

The sample holds a few counts of this clonotype. The chain joins TRBV20-1 to TRBJ2-3, with TRBD1 matching 7 bases. This CDR3 is 14 amino acids long. From germline, CDR1 is DFQATT and CDR2 SNEGSKA (reference sequence). V dropped 3 bases and J dropped 2; count of bases not matched to a gene: 5. The CDR3 bases are TGCAGTGCTAGGAAGGACAGGTACACAGATACGCAGTATTTT. Protein sequence: CSARKDRYTDTQYF.

The chain carries TRBV5-1 and TRBJ2-3, with TRBD2 matching 12 bases. Trimming at V came to 3 bases and at J to 3 bases, leaving 5 bases not matched to a gene. Germline CDR1 SGHRS, CDR2 YFSETQ. The CDR3 contains 16 residues. CDR3 coding DNA: TGCGCCAGCAGCTCCGGGACTAGCGGGTCAACAGATACGCAGTATTTT. Translation gives CASSSGTSGSTDTQYF.

This chain joins TRBV27 and TRBJ2-7, with 7 positions matching TRBD2. J gave up 7 bases and V 3 bases, and 9 bases lay outside the gene matches. The CDR3 spans 14 residues. Germline loops: CDR1 MNHEY, CDR2 SMNVEV (reference sequence). Here the CDR3 reads CASSFPGGSTEQYF. The CDR3 nucleotides are TGTGCCAGCAGTTTCCCGGGGGGATCTACGGAGCAGTACTTC.

This clonotype has at least ten counts. The chain uses TRBV6-2 or TRBV6-3 and TRBJ2-1; tentatively, D is TRBD1 or TRBD2 (6 bases each). CDR1 is MNHEY, CDR2 SVGEGT, per germline. The germline V and J ends were trimmed by 2 bases and 1 base, with 24 bases remaining between them. The CDR3 consists of 20 residues. This CDR3 reads CASSYRNGGLGPNSYNEQFF. DNA for the CDR3: TGTGCCAGCAGTTACAGGAATGGGGGGCTTGGTCCGAATTCCTACAATGAGCAGTTCTTC.

As DNA, the CDR3 is TGTGCCGACCAGACAGGGAACTCCTACGAGCAGTACTTC. As protein: CADQTGNSYEQYF. The chain joins TRBV12-3 or TRBV12-4 to TRBJ2-7; 7 bases are shared with TRBD1. Trimming cost V 11 bases and J 0 bases; bases outside gene matches: 7. The CDR3 length is 13 residues.

This rearrangement joins TRBV7-6 to TRBJ1-1, with D perhaps TRBD1 (6 bases). The V gene lost 0 bases and the J gene lost 0 bases, with 8 bases spanning the gap. Germline CDR1 is SGHVS and CDR2 is FNYEAQ. This CDR3 is built from 15 residues. The DNA of the CDR3 is TGTGCCAGCAGCTTAGCCACAGGGATGAACACTGAAGCTTTCTTT. Protein sequence: CASSLATGMNTEAFF.

This clonotype has only a few counts. This chain connects TRBV5-1 to TRBJ1-6; D not certain. The CDR3 loop spans 14 amino acids. The germline gives CDR1 SGHRS, CDR2 YFSETQ. V was cut by 4 bases and J by 10 bases, with 15 bases left in between. The CDR3: CASSPRDGGSPLHF. Here the CDR3 DNA reads TGCGCCAGCAGCCCGAGAGACGGAGGATCACCCCTCCACTTT.

This chain joins TRBV5-1 and TRBJ2-7; the D gene is possibly TRBD2 (5 bases). V lost 3 bases, J lost 1 base, and 11 bases lay in between. The CDR3 is made up of 14 amino acids. Looked up from germline, CDR1 is SGHRS and CDR2 is YFSETQ. CDR3 DNA: TGCGCCAGCAGCTCCGACCCGGGATCCTACGAGCAGTACTTC. Translating it yields CASSSDPGSYEQYF.

This clonotype has at least ten counts. The chain combines TRBV5-1 with TRBJ1-2; 7 bases agree with TRBD1. Germline V gene sequence: CDR1 SGHRS, CDR2 YFSETQ. V shed 4 bases, J shed 5 bases, and the junction held 8 bases outside the gene matches. The CDR3 has 14 residues. CDR3 DNA sequence: TGCGCCAGCAGCCCGGGGACAGTTGAATATGGCTACACCTTC. It codes for CASSPGTVEYGYTF.

This clonotype was detected ten times or more. The CDR3 loop reads CASSKDEKLFF. The CDR3 coding sequence is TGTGCCAGCAGCAAAGATGAAAAACTGTTTTTT. The chain recombines TRBV12-3 or TRBV12-4 with TRBJ1-4; no clear D. V was clipped by 6 bases and J by 6 bases, with 5 bases between them. This CDR3 is 11 amino acids long.

This clonotype was seen repeatedly, ten times or more. V is TRBV2 and J is TRBJ2-1; D not certain. V was clipped by 0 bases and J by 7 bases, with 10 bases between them. Germline CDR1 is SNHLY and CDR2 is FYNNEI. The CDR3 spans 14 residues. The CDR3 protein is CASSEAGLVNEQFF. In DNA form, the CDR3 reads TGTGCCAGCAGTGAAGCAGGGCTAGTTAATGAGCAGTTCTTC. The variable domain in full, completed from reference TRBV2 and TRBJ2-1, reads EPEVTQTPSHQVTQMGQEVILRCVPISNHLYFYWYRQILGQKVEFLVSFYNNEISEKSEIFDDQFSVERPDGSNFTLKIRSTKLEDSAMYFCASSEAGLVNEQFFGPGTRLTVL.

This clonotype was picked up a small number of times. The chain uses TRBV12-3 or TRBV12-4 and TRBJ1-2; no reliable D call. The CDR3 contains 13 residues. Trimming took 2 bases from V and 6 from J, leaving 10 bases between them. The CDR3: CASSLSVANGYTF. The DNA of the CDR3 is TGTGCCAGCAGTTTATCAGTGGCCAATGGCTACACCTTC.

There are a few counts of this clonotype. The CDR3 DNA reads as TGTGCCAGCAGCTTACTCCCGGGACTGAACACAGATACGCAGTATTTT. Residues: CASSLLPGLNTDTQYF. This chain uses TRBV7-2 with TRBJ2-3, with D perhaps matching TRBD2 (6 bases). The CDR3 contains 16 residues. V gave up 2 bases and J gave up 2 bases, with 14 bases separating them. Germline V gene lookup returns CDR1 SGHTA and CDR2 FQGNSA.

The gene calls are TRBV7-9 and TRBJ2-1; TRBD2 might be the D (6 bases). V lost 5 bases, J lost 3 bases, and 11 bases lay in between. The V gene's germline CDR1 is SEHNR and CDR2 FQNEAQ (reference sequence). CDR3 length: 14 residues. The CDR3 DNA follows: TGTGCCAGCAGCCCGGAGGGTGTCTACAATGAGCAGTTCTTC. This sequence encodes CASSPEGVYNEQFF. Drawing the rest from reference TRBV7-9 and TRBJ2-1, the complete variable domain is DTGVSQNPRHKITKRGQNVTFRCDPISEHNRLYWYRQTLGQGPEFLTYFQNEAQLEKSRLLSDRFSAERPKGSFSTLEIQRTEQGDSAMYLCASSPEGVYNEQFFGPGTRLTVL.

The V call is TRBV7-9, the J call TRBJ2-1; 12 nucleotides match TRBD2. CDR3 length equals 16 residues. The germline V gene encodes CDR1 SEHNR and CDR2 FQNEAQ (reference sequence). Trimming took 5 bases from V and 7 from J; bases not matched to a gene: 9. The CDR3 DNA follows: TGTGCCAGCAGCACAATCGGGACTAGCGGGCTAAATGAGCAGTTCTTC. Encoded protein: CASSTIGTSGLNEQFF.

The chain joins TRBV4-1 to TRBJ2-7; 9 bases match TRBD1. The ends lost 5 bases at V and 0 bases at J; junction bases unmatched: 14. In germline, CDR1 is MGHRA, CDR2 YSYEKL. The CDR3 has 18 amino acids. The CDR3 coding sequence is TGCGCCAGCAGCGACAGGATTCCGGGACAGGGAACCTCCTACGAGCAGTACTTC. It yields the protein CASSDRIPGQGTSYEQYF.